This T cell receptor beta chain was captured by sequencing in a study of cytomegalovirus exposure and HLA in healthy donors. Study outcomes and limitations: In a later analysis, at a false discovery rate of 0.05, roughly 16,000 TCR beta sequences matched HLA alleles.

Germline-derived CDR1 and CDR2 are SGHRS and YFSETQ. This CDR3 is 14 amino acids long. Trimming took 3 bases from V and 5 from J; bases not matched to a gene: 6. Of note for this clone: The antigen remains unidentified.

The PCR employed 60 Vbeta primers together with 13 Jbeta primers. Generated by immunoSEQ multiplex PCR, the TCRdb table keeps only in-frame clones and is missing some. Here the sample spans about 210,000 clones, roughly 80% being singletons. Source material: PBMCs. The rearrangement uses TRBV5-1 and TRBJ2-7; TRBD1 matches 9 bases. This receptor was taken from a man aged 25 to 40 in good health and CMV-seronegative. In DNA, the CDR3 is TGCGCCAGCAGCTACAACAGGGGGCGCGACGAGCAGTACTTC. This codes for CASSYNRGRDEQYF.